This is a list of T cell receptor beta chains from one sample in a study of blood T cell repertoires in COVID-19. Sequencing was performed with immunoSEQ multiplex PCR; in TCRdb, only in-frame clones are kept and a portion is missing. The table records approximately 90,000 clones, approximately 90% of them present only once. Material: peripheral blood. Every receptor here comes from a man over 45 with acute or convalescent COVID-19. CDR3s include the opening cysteine and the closing phenylalanine or tryptophan. Fields, in order: CDR3 protein, J gene, V gene.

CDR3: CASSPYSSNQPQHF; J: TRBJ1-5; V: TRBV27
CDR3: CASRLDRGITGELFF; J: TRBJ2-2; V: TRBV2
CDR3: CASRFTPGMDTQYF; J: TRBJ2-3; V: TRBV7-2
CDR3: CASSKPGQENTEAFF; J: TRBJ1-1; V: TRBV27
CDR3: CASSESQGIDEQYF; J: TRBJ2-7; V: TRBV2
CDR3: CAWSVGGSGNTIYF; J: TRBJ1-3; V: TRBV30
CDR3: CATSDWGDRSDTQYF; J: TRBJ2-3; V: TRBV24-1
CDR3: CASRLTSGDYNEQFF; J: TRBJ2-1; V: TRBV6-5
CDR3: CASSLEKGQYYGYTF; J: TRBJ1-2; V: TRBV5-4
CDR3: CASSPHPGRETQYF; J: TRBJ2-5; V: TRBV7-2
CDR3: CASSQVPHNQISNQPQHF; J: TRBJ1-5; V: TRBV3-1/TRBV3-2
CDR3: CASSLHLNTEAFF; J: TRBJ1-1; V: TRBV28
CDR3: CASSVGGSDEKLFF; J: TRBJ1-4; V: TRBV2
CDR3: CASSLGAQRHF; J: TRBJ1-5; V: TRBV7-2
CDR3: CASSAWTVKNSPLHF; J: TRBJ1-6; V: TRBV2
CDR3: CASSEDGESRSPLHF; J: TRBJ1-6; V: TRBV6-1
CDR3: CASRYGTGMNTEAFF; J: TRBJ1-1; V: TRBV6-5
CDR3: CASSRDREVYGNSPLHF; J: TRBJ1-6; V: TRBV5-1
CDR3: CASSSQGSGNTIYF; J: TRBJ1-3; V: TRBV5-1
CDR3: CASSLATGQGRTDTQYF; J: TRBJ2-3; V: TRBV5-5
CDR3: CASRIGTGNTEAFF; J: TRBJ1-1; V: TRBV6-6
CDR3: CASSLIGSIGYTF; J: TRBJ1-2; V: TRBV7-3
CDR3: CASTPTGLTYNEQFF; J: TRBJ2-1; V: TRBV9
CDR3: CASSPIDRVSTEAFF; J: TRBJ1-1; V: TRBV3-1/TRBV3-2
CDR3: CASSIQGLAWDEQFF; J: TRBJ2-1; V: TRBV19
CDR3: CASSLASGGEKTQYF; J: TRBJ2-5; V: TRBV7-9
CDR3: CAWSAFSGGDGYTF; J: TRBJ1-2; V: TRBV30
CDR3: CASSPRGGQLYEQYF; J: TRBJ2-7; V: TRBV5-8
CDR3: CASSTQTGAQGQFF; J: TRBJ2-1; V: TRBV27
CDR3: CASSPLGGGTEAFF; J: TRBJ1-1; V: TRBV21-1
CDR3: CASGRQGQNSPLHF; J: TRBJ1-6; V: TRBV6-5
CDR3: CASSRNTNPNTEAFF; J: TRBJ1-1; V: TRBV3-1/TRBV3-2